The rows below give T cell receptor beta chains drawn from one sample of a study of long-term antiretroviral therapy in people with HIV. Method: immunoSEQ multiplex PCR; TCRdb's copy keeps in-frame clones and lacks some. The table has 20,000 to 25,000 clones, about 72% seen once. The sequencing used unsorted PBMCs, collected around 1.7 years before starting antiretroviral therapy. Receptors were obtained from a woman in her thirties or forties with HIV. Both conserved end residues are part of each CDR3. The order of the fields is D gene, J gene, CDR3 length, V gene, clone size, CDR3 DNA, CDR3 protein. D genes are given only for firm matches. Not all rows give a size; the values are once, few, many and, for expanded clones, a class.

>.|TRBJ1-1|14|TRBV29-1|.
TGCAGCGTTGTCTTTCCTCCGACAAACACTGAAGCTTTCTTT
CSVVFPPTNTEAFF
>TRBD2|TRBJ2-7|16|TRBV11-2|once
TGTGCCAGCAGCTTAGTTAGTAGCGGGAGGGTTTACGAGCAGTACTTC
CASSLVSSGRVYEQYF
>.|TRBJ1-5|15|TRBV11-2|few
TGTGCCAGCAGCTTAGGTGTGAGGGAGAGTCAGCCCCAGCATTTT
CASSLGVRESQPQHF
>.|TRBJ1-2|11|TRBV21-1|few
TGTGCCAGCAGCAAGGAGGATGGCTACACCTTC
CASSKEDGYTF
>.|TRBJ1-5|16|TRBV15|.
TGTGCCACCAGCAGAGATAGAGGCTGGGGAAATCAGCCCCAGCATTTT
CATSRDRGWGNQPQHF
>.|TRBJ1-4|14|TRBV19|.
TGTGCCAGTAGTGAGGCATTCTCTAATGAAAAACTGTTTTTT
CASSEAFSNEKLFF
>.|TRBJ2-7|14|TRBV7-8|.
TGTGCCAGCAGCTTAGTATTGGGGTCCTACGAGCAGTACTTC
CASSLVLGSYEQYF
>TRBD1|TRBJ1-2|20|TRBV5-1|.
TGCGCCAGCAGCTTGGTTCCCCGCCGGGACAGGGGGCGCGAACCATATGGCTACACCTTC
CASSLVPRRDRGREPYGYTF
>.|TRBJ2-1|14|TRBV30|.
TGTGCCTGGAGTCAGGGTTCCCTGGTGGATGAGCAGTTCTTC
CAWSQGSLVDEQFF
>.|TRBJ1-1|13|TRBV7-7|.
TGTGCCAGCAGCGCCGGTATGAACACTGAAGCTTTCTTT
CASSAGMNTEAFF
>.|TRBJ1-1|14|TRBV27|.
TGTGCCAGCAGTTTGGTGGGGGCAAGCACTGAAGCTTTCTTT
CASSLVGASTEAFF
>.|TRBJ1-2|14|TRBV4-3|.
TGCGCCAGCAGCCAAGACAGGGACTTGTATGGCTACACCTTC
CASSQDRDLYGYTF
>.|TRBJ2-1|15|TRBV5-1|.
TGCGCCAGCAGCTTGGCGGGGGACACCTACAATGAGCAGTTCTTC
CASSLAGDTYNEQFF
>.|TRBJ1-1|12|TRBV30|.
TGTGCCTGGGCTGAATGGAACACTGAAGCTTTCTTT
CAWAEWNTEAFF
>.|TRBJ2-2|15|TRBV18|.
TGTGCCAGCTCACCAGAGGATGTGAACACCGGGGAGCTGTTTTTT
CASSPEDVNTGELFF
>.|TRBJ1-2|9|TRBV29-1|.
TGCAGCGTGAACTATGGCTACACCTTC
CSVNYGYTF
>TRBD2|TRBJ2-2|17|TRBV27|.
TGTGCCAGCAGTTTGGAGGGCGGGGGGGCCTTTAGCGGGGAGCTGTTTTTT
CASSLEGGGAFSGELFF
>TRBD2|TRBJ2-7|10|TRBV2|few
TGTGCCAGCGCGGGGGTCGAGCAGTACTTC
CASAGVEQYF
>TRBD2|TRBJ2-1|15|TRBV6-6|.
TGTGCCAGCAGTTACCTAGCGGGGGGGCGGAATGAGCAGTTCTTC
CASSYLAGGRNEQFF
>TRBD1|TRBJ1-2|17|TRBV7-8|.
TGTGCCAGCAGCTTAGTGTCTGGGACAGGGGAAAACTATGGCTACACCTTC
CASSLVSGTGENYGYTF
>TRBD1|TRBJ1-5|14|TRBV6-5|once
TGTGCCAGCAGTTACTCCTTCCAGGGGGAAACCCAGCATTTT
CASSYSFQGETQHF
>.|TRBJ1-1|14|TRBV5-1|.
TGCGCCAGCAGCTTGAAAGGGTTAGACACTGAAGCTTTCTTT
CASSLKGLDTEAFF
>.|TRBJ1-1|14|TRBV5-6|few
TGTGCCAGCAGCTTTTGGGGGCGCGGCACTGAAGCTTTCTTT
CASSFWGRGTEAFF
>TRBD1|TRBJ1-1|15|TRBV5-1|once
TGCGCCAGCAGCGCTGGACAGGATCCTATCACTGAAGCTTTCTTT
CASSAGQDPITEAFF
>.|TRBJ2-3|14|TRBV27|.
TGTGCCAGCAGTCGTAAGGACACCCGAGATACGCAGTATTTT
CASSRKDTRDTQYF
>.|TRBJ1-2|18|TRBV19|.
TGTGCCAGTAGTATAGGGGGAATGCGACAGGTTCCAAACTATGGCTACACCTTC
CASSIGGMRQVPNYGYTF
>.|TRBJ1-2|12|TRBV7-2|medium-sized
TGTGCCAGCAGCTTCGGTCCTTCTGACTACACCTTC
CASSFGPSDYTF
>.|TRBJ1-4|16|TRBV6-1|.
TGTGCCAGCAGTGAAGGGTTGACAGTCGGTAATGAAAAACTGTTTTTT
CASSEGLTVGNEKLFF
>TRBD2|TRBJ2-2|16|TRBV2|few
TGTGCCAGCAGTGAAGTGGCGTCCTGGGAGGGCGGGGAGCTGTTTTTT
CASSEVASWEGGELFF
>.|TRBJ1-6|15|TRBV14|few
TGTGCCAGCAGTCGATCAACGGCTTTAAATTCACCCCTCCACTTT
CASSRSTALNSPLHF
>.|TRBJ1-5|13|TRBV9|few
TGTGCCAGCAGCGGCGACAACAATCAGCCCCAGCATTTT
CASSGDNNQPQHF
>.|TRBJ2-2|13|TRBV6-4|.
TGTGCCAGCAGTCTAGGGGACACCGGGGAGCTGTTTTTT
CASSLGDTGELFF
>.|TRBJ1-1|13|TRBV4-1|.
TGCGCCAGCAGCCTCGGGCGGGGAACTGAAGCTTTCTTT
CASSLGRGTEAFF
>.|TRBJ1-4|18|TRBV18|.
TGTGCCAGCTCACCAGTTGGTTCACCGTCCTCAACTAATGAAAAACTGTTTTTT
CASSPVGSPSSTNEKLFF
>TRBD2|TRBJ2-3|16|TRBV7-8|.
TGTGCCAGCAGCTTATGGGCTAGCGGGGTCACAGATACGCAGTATTTT
CASSLWASGVTDTQYF
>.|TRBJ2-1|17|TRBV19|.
TGTGCCAGCTCTCCAACAAGCAGGGCCCTCTCCTACAATGAGCAGTTCTTC
CASSPTSRALSYNEQFF
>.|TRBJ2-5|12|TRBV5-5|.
TGTGCCAGCAGCTTGGAAGGGAAGACCCAGTACTTC
CASSLEGKTQYF
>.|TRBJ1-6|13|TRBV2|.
TGTGCCACCGTGAGGACCGCGGATTCACCCCTCCACTTT
CATVRTADSPLHF
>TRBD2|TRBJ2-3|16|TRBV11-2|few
TGTGCCAGCAGCTCCCACCCTAGCGGGTACACAGATACGCAGTATTTT
CASSSHPSGYTDTQYF
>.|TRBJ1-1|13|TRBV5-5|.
TGTGCCAGCAGCTCCGGGACACAATTTAAAGCTTTCTTT
CASSSGTQFKAFF
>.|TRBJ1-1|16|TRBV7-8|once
TGTGCCAGCAGCTTCCCCTGGGAGATGAACACTGACGAAGCTTTCTTT
CASSFPWEMNTDEAFF
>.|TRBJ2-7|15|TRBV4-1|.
TGCGCCAGCAGCCAAGCGACAGATTCCTCCTACGAGCAGTACTTC
CASSQATDSSYEQYF
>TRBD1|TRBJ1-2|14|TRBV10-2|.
TGCGCCAGCAGCAAGGACAGGGAGTACTATGGCTACACCTTC
CASSKDREYYGYTF
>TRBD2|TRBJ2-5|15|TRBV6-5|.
TGTGCCAGCAGTTACGCGGGACTAGCGTGGGAGACCCAGTACTTC
CASSYAGLAWETQYF
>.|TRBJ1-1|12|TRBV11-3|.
TGTGCCAGCAGCTTAGACGGGGTTGAAGCTTTCTTT
CASSLDGVEAFF
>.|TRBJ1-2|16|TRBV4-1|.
TGCGCCAGCAGCCAAGTAATCCTGGGCACTAACTATGGCTACACCTTC
CASSQVILGTNYGYTF
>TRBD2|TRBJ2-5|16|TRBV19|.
TGTGCCAGTAGTATAGGTCGGGGGGGCTTCCAAGAGACCCAGTACTTC
CASSIGRGGFQETQYF
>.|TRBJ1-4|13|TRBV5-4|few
TGTGCCAGCAGTTCGGCAACTAATGAAAAACTGTTTTTT
CASSSATNEKLFF
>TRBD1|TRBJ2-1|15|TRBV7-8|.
TGTGCCAGCAGCTTAGAGACAGGGGGCTTAAATGAGCAGTTCTTC
CASSLETGGLNEQFF
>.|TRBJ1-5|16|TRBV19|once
TGTGCCAGTAGTATCGGACGGGGATATAGCAATCAGCCCCAGCATTTT
CASSIGRGYSNQPQHF
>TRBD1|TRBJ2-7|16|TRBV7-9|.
TGTGCCAGCAGCCAAAGGTCCGGGACAGGGGACGCCGAGCAGTACTTC
CASSQRSGTGDAEQYF
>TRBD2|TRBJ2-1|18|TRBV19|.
TGTGCCAGTAGTATAGGGTCGCCGGGACTAGCAGCTTACAATGAGCAGTTCTTC
CASSIGSPGLAAYNEQFF
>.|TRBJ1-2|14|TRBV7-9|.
TGTGCCAGCAGCGAACAGGGACCCCTTGATGGCTACACCTTC
CASSEQGPLDGYTF
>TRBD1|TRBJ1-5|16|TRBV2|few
TGTGCCAGCAGTGAAGCGCTTGGACAGGGCAATCAGCCCCAGCATTTT
CASSEALGQGNQPQHF
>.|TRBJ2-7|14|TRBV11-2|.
TGTGCCAGCAGCTTTAACAGAGTATCGGGCGAGCAGTACTTC
CASSFNRVSGEQYF
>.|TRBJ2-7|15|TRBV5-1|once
TGCGCCAGCAGCCTATGGACAACCAGCTCCTACGAGCAGTACTTC
CASSLWTTSSYEQYF